These T cell receptor beta chains were read from a single sample in a study of blood T cell repertoires in COVID-19. The repertoire was sequenced with immunoSEQ multiplex PCR; TCRdb's copy has only in-frame clones and lacks some. The table shows around 250,000 clones, with around nine tenths occurring only once. Sequencing was performed on PBMCs or T cells enriched from blood (not recorded which). The receptors stem from a woman aged 45 to 65 who had recovered from COVID-19. The CDR3 runs from the conserved cysteine through the conserved F or W. Each record gives: V gene, J gene, CDR3 protein.

V: TRBV28
J: TRBJ1-6
CDR3: CATRLSGQYNSPLHF

V: TRBV28
J: TRBJ2-3
CDR3: CASSPGTGSTDTQYF

V: TRBV5-1
J: TRBJ2-3
CDR3: CASSPGLAVTDTQYF

V: TRBV5-1
J: TRBJ1-5
CDR3: CASSGGGDQPQHF

V: TRBV19
J: TRBJ1-2
CDR3: CASAGVNYGYTF

V: TRBV30
J: TRBJ1-3
CDR3: CAWSRGSHSGNTIYF

V: TRBV14
J: TRBJ2-3
CDR3: CASSSLPPPDTQYF

V: TRBV18
J: TRBJ2-7
CDR3: CASSNRGSLHEQYF

V: TRBV4-1
J: TRBJ1-1
CDR3: CASSQDYQGSLNTEAFF

V: TRBV30
J: TRBJ2-5
CDR3: CAWSSGEGTYQETQYF

V: TRBV7-9
J: TRBJ1-2
CDR3: CASSSVTGSGLRGYTF

V: TRBV7-3
J: TRBJ2-3
CDR3: CASSLMRGGSTDTQYF

V: TRBV4-1
J: TRBJ2-7
CDR3: CASSQLSDYEQYF

V: TRBV6-5
J: TRBJ2-1
CDR3: CASSLGLTGEQFF

V: TRBV27
J: TRBJ2-7
CDR3: CASSSRQHDEQYF

V: TRBV5-6
J: TRBJ1-6
CDR3: CASSLYGVNSYNSPLHF

V: TRBV19
J: TRBJ2-3
CDR3: CASSTRTRSDTDTQYF

V: TRBV19
J: TRBJ1-2
CDR3: CASSMGGFLSGYTF

V: TRBV30
J: TRBJ1-2
CDR3: CAWSVLFGGYTF

V: TRBV7-9
J: TRBJ2-7
CDR3: CASTTTQGLTFREQYF

V: TRBV18
J: TRBJ1-1
CDR3: CASSPPTGTVEAFF

V: TRBV24-1
J: TRBJ2-5
CDR3: CATSDLTGAQETQYF

V: TRBV11-3
J: TRBJ1-1
CDR3: CASSQQGTNTEAFF

V: TRBV19
J: TRBJ2-6
CDR3: CASSIGGRGSGANVLTF

V: TRBV10-3
J: TRBJ1-6
CDR3: CAISDEGSYNSPLHF

V: TRBV28
J: TRBJ2-1
CDR3: CASSLGLASGINEQFF

V: TRBV25-1
J: TRBJ2-2
CDR3: CASSKTSTGELFF

V: TRBV18
J: TRBJ2-5
CDR3: CASSPSNGQETQYF

V: TRBV6-1
J: TRBJ2-7
CDR3: CASSEVPGIYEQYF

V: TRBV18
J: TRBJ1-1
CDR3: CASSPLEGRSEAFF

V: TRBV28
J: TRBJ2-2
CDR3: CASSSPGLLNTGELFF